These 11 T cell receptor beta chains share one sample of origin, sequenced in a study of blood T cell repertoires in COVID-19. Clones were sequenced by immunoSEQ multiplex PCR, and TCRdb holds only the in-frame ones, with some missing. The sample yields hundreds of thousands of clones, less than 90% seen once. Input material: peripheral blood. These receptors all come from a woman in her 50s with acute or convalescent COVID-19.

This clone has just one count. The CDR3 is CAISESGRINTEAFF. CDR3 nucleotides: TGTGCCATCAGTGAGTCGGGGAGGATAAACACTGAAGCTTTCTTT. This rearrangement joins TRBV10-3 to TRBJ1-1; no clear D gene. The V end was cut by 0 bases, the J end by 2 bases, with 10 bases between. The germline gives CDR1 ENHRY, CDR2 SYGVKD. CDR3 length: 15 residues.

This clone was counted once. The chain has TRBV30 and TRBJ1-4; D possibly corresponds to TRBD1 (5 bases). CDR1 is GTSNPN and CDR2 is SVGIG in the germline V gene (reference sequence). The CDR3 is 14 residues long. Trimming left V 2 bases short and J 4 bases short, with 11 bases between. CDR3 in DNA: TGTGCCTGGAGTAGGACATCCAATAATGAAAAACTGTTTTTT. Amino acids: CAWSRTSNNEKLFF.

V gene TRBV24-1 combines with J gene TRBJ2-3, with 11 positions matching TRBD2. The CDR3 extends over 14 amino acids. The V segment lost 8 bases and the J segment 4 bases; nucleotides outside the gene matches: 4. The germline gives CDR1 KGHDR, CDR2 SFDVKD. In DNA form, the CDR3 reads TGTGCCACCAATAGCGGGGGGGCGTCAGATACGCAGTATTTT. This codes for CATNSGGASDTQYF.

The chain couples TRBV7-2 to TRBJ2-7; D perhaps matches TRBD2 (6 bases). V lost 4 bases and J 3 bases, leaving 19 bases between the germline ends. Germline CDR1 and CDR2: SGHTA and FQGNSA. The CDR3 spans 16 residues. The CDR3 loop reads CASSSREWDANYEQYF. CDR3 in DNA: TGTGCCAGCAGCTCACGGGAGTGGGACGCGAACTACGAGCAGTACTTC.

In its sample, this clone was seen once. The CDR3 loop reads CASRNGTRVPSASYNEQFF. CDR3 in DNA: TGTGCCAGCAGGAACGGGACTAGAGTCCCCAGCGCCTCCTACAATGAGCAGTTCTTC. The chain carries TRBV11-3 and TRBJ2-1; TRBD2 agrees at 8 bases. The germline gives CDR1 SGHNT, CDR2 YENEEA. The V segment lost 6 bases and the J segment 0 bases; nucleotides outside the gene matches: 16. The CDR3 length is 19 residues.

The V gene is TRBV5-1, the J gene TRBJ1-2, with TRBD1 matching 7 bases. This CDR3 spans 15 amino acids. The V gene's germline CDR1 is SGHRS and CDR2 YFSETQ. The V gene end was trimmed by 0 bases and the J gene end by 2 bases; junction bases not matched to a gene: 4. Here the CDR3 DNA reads TGCGCCAGCAGCTTGGAGACAGGGATAAACTATGGCTACACCTTC. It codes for CASSLETGINYGYTF.

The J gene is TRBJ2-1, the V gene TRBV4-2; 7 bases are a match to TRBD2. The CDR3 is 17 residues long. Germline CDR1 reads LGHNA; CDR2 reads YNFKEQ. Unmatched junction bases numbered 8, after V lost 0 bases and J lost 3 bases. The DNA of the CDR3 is TGTGCCAGCAGCCAAGATGTCTCGGGGGGTATCTACAATGAGCAGTTCTTC. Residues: CASSQDVSGGIYNEQFF.

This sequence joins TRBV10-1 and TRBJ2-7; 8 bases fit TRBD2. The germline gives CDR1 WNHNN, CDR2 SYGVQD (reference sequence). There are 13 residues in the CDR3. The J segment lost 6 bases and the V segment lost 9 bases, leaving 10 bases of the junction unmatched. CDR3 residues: CASQGTRSGEQYF. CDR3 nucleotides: TGCGCCAGTCAGGGGACTAGGTCTGGCGAGCAGTACTTC.

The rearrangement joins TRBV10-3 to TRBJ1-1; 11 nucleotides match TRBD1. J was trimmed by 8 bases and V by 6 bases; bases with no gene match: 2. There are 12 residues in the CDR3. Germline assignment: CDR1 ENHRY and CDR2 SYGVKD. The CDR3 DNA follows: TGTGCCATCAGGGACAGGGGGCCGGAAGCTTTCTTT. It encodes CAIRDRGPEAFF.

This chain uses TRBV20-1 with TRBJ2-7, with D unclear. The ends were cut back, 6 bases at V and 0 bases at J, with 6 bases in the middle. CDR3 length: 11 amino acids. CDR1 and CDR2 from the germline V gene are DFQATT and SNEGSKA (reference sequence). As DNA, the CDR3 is TGCAGTGCGCTAGACTCCTACGAGCAGTACTTC. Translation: CSALDSYEQYF.

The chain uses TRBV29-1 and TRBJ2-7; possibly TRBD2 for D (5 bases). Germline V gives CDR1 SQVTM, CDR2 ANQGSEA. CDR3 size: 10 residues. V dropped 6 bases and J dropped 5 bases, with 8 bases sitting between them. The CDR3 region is CSVAGNEQYF. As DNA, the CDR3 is TGCAGCGTGGCCGGGAACGAGCAGTACTTC.